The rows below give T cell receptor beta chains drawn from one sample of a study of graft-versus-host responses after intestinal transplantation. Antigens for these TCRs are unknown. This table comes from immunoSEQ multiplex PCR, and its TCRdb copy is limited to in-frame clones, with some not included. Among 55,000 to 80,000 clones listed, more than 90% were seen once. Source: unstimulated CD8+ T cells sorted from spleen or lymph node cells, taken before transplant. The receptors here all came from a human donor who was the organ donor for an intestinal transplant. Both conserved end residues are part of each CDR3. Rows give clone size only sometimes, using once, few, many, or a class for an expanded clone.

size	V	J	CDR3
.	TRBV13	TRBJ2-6	CASSTDQLTAGANVLTF
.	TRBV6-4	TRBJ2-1	CASSPGTSGTDEQFF
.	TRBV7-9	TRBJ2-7	CASSPTGPGVTYEQYF
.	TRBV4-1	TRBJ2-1	CASSQDMGEGLGEQFF
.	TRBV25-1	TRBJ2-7	CASSDLKSSYEQYF
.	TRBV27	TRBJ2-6	CASSPSGGGAGANVLTF
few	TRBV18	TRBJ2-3	CASSPLGWWDTQYF
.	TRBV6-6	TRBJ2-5	CASSYPYSETQYF
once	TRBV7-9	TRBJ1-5	CASSHGESNQPQHF
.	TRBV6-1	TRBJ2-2	CAITHRDVGELFF
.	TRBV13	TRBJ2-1	CASSPMWPRSSAGLAGDNEQFF
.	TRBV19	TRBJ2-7	CASSPFDSAGYYEQYF